This entry features one TCR beta chain sequence. The data are from a study of cytomegalovirus exposure and HLA in healthy donors. Vbeta (60) and Jbeta (13) primers were used in the PCR. Assay: immunoSEQ multiplex PCR; the TCRdb copy retains only in-frame clones and omits some. This sample has more than 95,000 clones, with more than 60% found just once. The CDR3 is made up of 15 amino acids. Germline V gene lookup returns CDR1 SGHVS and CDR2 FQNEAQ. V was pared by 1 base and J by 3 bases, with 4 bases of the junction left unmatched. V and J are TRBV7-8 and TRBJ2-3, with 7 bases identical to TRBD1. The origin of this receptor is a man aged 30-40 years in good health and CMV-seronegative. The sequencing input was PBMCs. The chain's CDR3 is CASSLEGATTDTQYF. As DNA, the CDR3 is TGTGCCAGCAGCTTAGAGGGGGCGACTACAGATACGCAGTATTTT.